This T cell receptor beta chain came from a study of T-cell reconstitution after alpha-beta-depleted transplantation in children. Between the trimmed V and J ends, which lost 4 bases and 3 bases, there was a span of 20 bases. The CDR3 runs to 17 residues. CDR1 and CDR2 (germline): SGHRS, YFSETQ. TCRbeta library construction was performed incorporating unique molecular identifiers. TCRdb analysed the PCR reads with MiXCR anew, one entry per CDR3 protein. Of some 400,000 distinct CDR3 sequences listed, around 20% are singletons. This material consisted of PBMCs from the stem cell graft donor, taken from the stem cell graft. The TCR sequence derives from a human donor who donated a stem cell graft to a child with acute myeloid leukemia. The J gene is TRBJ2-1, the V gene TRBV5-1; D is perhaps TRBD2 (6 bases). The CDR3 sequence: CASSPSGPGDGYNEQFF. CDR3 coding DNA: TGCGCCAGCAGCCCCTCGGGCCCGGGAGATGGCTACAATGAGCAGTTCTTC. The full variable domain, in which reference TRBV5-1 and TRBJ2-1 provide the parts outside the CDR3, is KAGVTQTPRYLIKTRGQQVTLSCSPISGHRSVSWYQQTPGQGLQFLFEYFSETQRNKGNFPGRFSGRQFSNSRSEMNVSTLELGDSALYLCASSPSGPGDGYNEQFFGPGTRLTVL.